Ten or more counts support the clone carrying this T cell receptor beta chain. Antigen unknown. With a much larger clone just one base away, this may be a read error. Using immunoSEQ multiplex PCR, the repertoire was profiled, and TCRdb retains in-frame clones only, with some absent. Altogether over 250,000 clones are present, around 87% being singletons, with the ten largest covering about 3.5%. This entry comes from a study of Ad26.COV2.S vaccination and SARS-CoV-2 variants. Study-wide findings and caveats: In TCR breadth and depth analyses, total T cell responses may have been underestimated.

The treatment is: about 20 received Ad26.COV2.S at low or high dose, single or two shots; 5 received placebo; per-sample allocation not given. Sampling was done on day 63 after the first vaccine or placebo injection. Donation was by an adult aged 18-55 years who was in Boston. The CDR3 is 14 amino acids. Trimming removed 2 bases at V and 2 bases at J, with 9 bases between. CDR1 is SGHTA, CDR2 FQGNSA, per germline. This clonotype originated in a person aged 18-65 years who received the Ad26.COV2.S COVID-19 vaccine or a placebo. The chain is built from TRBV7-2 and TRBJ1-2, with a weak D call TRBD1 (5 bases). The sample here was peripheral blood, taken in a trial of Ad26.COV2.S vaccine versus placebo. This CDR3 reads CASSLWAGNYGYTF. The CDR3 coding sequence is TGTGCCAGCAGCTTATGGGCAGGGAACTATGGCTACACCTTC.